Listed here are 8 T cell receptor beta chains from one sample, sequenced in a study of cytomegalovirus exposure and HLA in healthy donors. Use of 60 Vbeta and 13 Jbeta primers characterized the PCR. The table came from immunoSEQ multiplex PCR; TCRdb's copy has only in-frame clones and leaves some out. The sample consists of 150,000 to 200,000 clones, around 80% of them appearing once. Material: PBMCs. The receptor set was obtained from a male donor in good health and CMV-seronegative.

The sample holds one count of this clone. This chain links TRBV6-5 with TRBJ2-7; 7 nucleotides align to TRBD1. V shed 0 bases and J 4 bases; nucleotides not matched to a gene: 6. The CDR3 runs to 15 residues. Germline V gives CDR1 MNHEY, CDR2 SVGAGI. This CDR3 reads CASSYSRQGNYEQYF. CDR3 DNA: TGTGCCAGCAGTTACTCCCGACAGGGCAATTACGAGCAGTACTTC.

The chain employs TRBV23-1 and TRBJ1-4; no firm D call. TRBV23-1 has ORF status, its function being uncertain. Trimming took off 1 base at V and 7 bases at J, with 7 bases between the two ends. The CDR3 is 13 amino acids. CDR3 DNA sequence: TGCGCCAGCAGTCAATGGCAGTTTGAAAAACTGTTTTTT. This codes for CASSQWQFEKLFF.

The chain carries TRBV27 and TRBJ1-5; 10 bases are shared with TRBD1. CDR3 size: 15 residues. The junction had 10 bases not matched to a gene; V was cut back by 5 bases and J by 9 bases. Per germline, CDR1 MNHEY and CDR2 SMNVEV (reference sequence). The CDR3 DNA sequence: TGTGCCAGCAGTCCCAAGTGGACAGGGGGAAGGCCCCAGCATTTT. It encodes CASSPKWTGGRPQHF.

The rearrangement joins TRBV6-5 to TRBJ2-7; 8 nucleotides line up with TRBD1. Looked up from germline, CDR1 is MNHEY and CDR2 is SVGAGI. The CDR3 is made up of 14 amino acids. J gave up 6 bases and V 2 bases, and 6 bases lay outside the gene matches. The CDR3, as DNA: TGTGCCAGCAGTTACCAAGGGACAGGTATCGAGCAGTACTTC. Its protein product is CASSYQGTGIEQYF.

The gene calls are TRBV7-7 and TRBJ2-5; the match to TRBD2 covers 7 bases. Germline V gene lookup returns CDR1 SSHAT and CDR2 FNYEAQ (reference sequence). CDR3 length equals 14 residues. V dropped 6 bases and J dropped 4; count of bases not matched to a gene: 8. The CDR3 sequence is CASSHSGLGETQYF. CDR3 nucleotide sequence: TGTGCCAGCAGTCATAGCGGGCTGGGAGAGACCCAGTACTTC.

V usage is TRBV19 and J usage is TRBJ1-1; maybe TRBD1 (6 bases). This CDR3 is built from 15 residues. The V end was cut by 4 bases, the J end by 0 bases, with 12 bases between. CDR1 is LNHDA, CDR2 SQIVND, per germline (reference sequence). The CDR3 region is CASSRGGKVNTEAFF. DNA for the CDR3: TGTGCCAGTAGTAGGGGGGGCAAAGTGAACACTGAAGCTTTCTTT.

The chain has TRBV6-4 and TRBJ2-3; 9 nucleotides agree with TRBD2. Germline loops: CDR1 MRHNA, CDR2 SNTAGT. The junction had 4 bases not matched to a gene; V was cut back by 2 bases and J by 4 bases. This CDR3 region has 15 residues. CDR3 coding DNA: TGTGCCAGCAGTGACGGAGGCGGGGGGGCAGATACGCAGTATTTT. This sequence encodes CASSDGGGGADTQYF.

The chain combines TRBV30 with TRBJ1-3, with 10 bases fitting TRBD1. The germline V gene encodes CDR1 GTSNPN and CDR2 SVGIG (reference sequence). CDR3 length: 13 amino acids. The junction had 0 bases not matched to a gene; V was cut back by 5 bases and J by 2 bases. The CDR3 nucleotides are TGTGCCTGGGACAGGGGGCCTGGAAACACCATATATTTT. Amino acids: CAWDRGPGNTIYF. Looking up the rest from reference TRBV30 and TRBJ1-3 gives the full variable domain: SQTIHQWPATLVQPVGSPLSLECTVEGTSNPNLYWYRQAAGRGLQLLFYSVGIGQISSEVPQNLSASRPQDRQFILSSKKLLLSDSGFYLCAWDRGPGNTIYFGEGSWLTVV.